Following are 25 T cell receptor beta chains from one sample sequenced in a study of T cells in Graves' hyperthyroidism and ophthalmopathy. What was amplified from RNA transcripts were TCR beta CDR3 regions. RT-PCR in the first round (using the HTBI primer set) targeted the TCR CDR3. TCRdb reprocessed the multiplex PCR reads with MiXCR, giving one entry per CDR3 protein. The sample contains hundreds of thousands of distinct CDR3 sequences, less than 15% of which appear only once. The sequencing input was blood. The receptors were gathered from a woman aged 18-29 years with Graves' hyperthyroidism.

Of note for this clonotype: A single base separates this from a much larger clone, so it may be a read error. Without the conserved terminal phenylalanine or tryptophan, this CDR3 likely stems from a read error. The gene calls are TRBV29-1 and TRBJ1-5; D remains ambiguous. Trimming took off 7 bases at V and 5 bases at J, with 18 bases between the two ends. Germline V CDR1 and CDR2: SQVTM, ANQGSEA. The CDR3 totals 14 residues. The CDR3 region is CSDTPPRGYQPQHL. CDR3 DNA: TGCAGCGATACCCCGCCCCGGGGATATCAGCCCCAGCATCTT.

Many counts were recorded for this clonotype. The chain combines TRBV5-1 with TRBJ2-1; 13 bases map to TRBD2. Germline V gene lookup returns CDR1 SGHRS and CDR2 YFSETQ. The ends lost 4 bases at V and 4 bases at J; junction bases unmatched: 5. The CDR3 totals 16 residues. In nucleotides, the CDR3 is TGCGCCAGCAGCGACGGGACTAGCGGGGCTTACAATGAGCAGTTCTTC. It is translated as CASSDGTSGAYNEQFF.

This clonotype was counted at least ten times. V usage is TRBV29-1 and J usage is TRBJ2-3; D not certain. This CDR3 is 10 amino acids long. Germline CDR1 is SQVTM and CDR2 is ANQGSEA. Between the trimmed V and J ends, which lost 5 bases and 6 bases, there was a span of 6 bases. For the CDR3, the DNA is TGCAGCGTTCAGGTGGATACGCAGTATTTT. Its translation is CSVQVDTQYF.

This clonotype was picked up many times. The chain links TRBV3-1 to TRBJ1-1; no reliable D call. CDR1 LGHDT and CDR2 YNNKEL come from the germline V gene (reference sequence). This CDR3 is 13 amino acids long. The V and J ends lost 2 bases and 3 bases respectively, with 7 bases between them. CDR3 region: CASSQLGYTEAFF. The CDR3 DNA sequence: TGTGCCAGCAGCCAACTAGGGTACACTGAAGCTTTCTTT.

The table lists this clonotype with a few counts. The rearrangement links TRBV7-2 to TRBJ1-5, with 7 nucleotides matching TRBD1. With V trimmed by 3 bases and J by 6 bases, 20 bases remained unmatched. Germline V gene sequence: CDR1 SGHTA, CDR2 FQGNSA. The CDR3 has 19 residues. The CDR3 DNA follows: TGTGCCAGCAGCTTCCAACCCCCCGACAGGGTGACCGGGAGTCAGCCCCAGCATTTT. Translated, it gives CASSFQPPDRVTGSQPQHF.

The V and J genes are TRBV19 and TRBJ1-5, with D unclear. CDR1 is LNHDA, CDR2 SQIVND, per germline (reference sequence). The CDR3 has 14 amino acids. Trimming took off 7 bases at V and 0 bases at J, with 10 bases between the two ends. The CDR3 sequence is CASKESYSNQPQHF. The CDR3 DNA reads TGTGCCAGTAAAGAAAGTTATAGCAATCAGCCCCAGCATTTT.

V is TRBV19 and J is TRBJ2-5; TRBD2 is a possible D gene (6 bases). The germline gives CDR1 LNHDA, CDR2 SQIVND (reference sequence). The length of the CDR3 is 14 residues. V lost 3 bases and J 1 base, leaving 9 bases between the germline ends. The DNA for the CDR3 is TGTGCCAGTAGTATGGTACTAGCCCAAGAGACCCAGTACTTC. Protein sequence: CASSMVLAQETQYF.

This clonotype was recorded many times. The genes are TRBV27 and TRBJ2-3; 8 bases align to TRBD2. This CDR3 has 14 amino acids. V shed 8 bases and J 1 base; nucleotides not matched to a gene: 5. CDR1 is MNHEY, CDR2 SMNVEV, per germline (reference sequence). CDR3 nucleotide sequence: TGTGCCAGCCATCCGGGACTAGGCACAGATACGCAGTATTTT. This sequence encodes CASHPGLGTDTQYF.

V and J are TRBV30 and TRBJ1-6; no definite D call. Germline lookup yields CDR1 GTSNPN and CDR2 SVGIG (reference sequence). Deletions cut 4 bases from V and 2 bases from J, with 12 bases between. This CDR3 region has 15 residues. CDR3 residues: CAWNRGRAYNSPLHF. CDR3 nucleotides: TGTGCCTGGAATCGGGGAAGAGCCTATAATTCACCCCTCCACTTT.

This clonotype was counted a few times. The chain recombines TRBV7-3 with TRBJ1-3, with 8 positions matching TRBD1. V shed 2 bases and J 3 bases; nucleotides not matched to a gene: 3. The CDR3 length is 15 residues. Germline CDR1 is SGHTA and CDR2 is FQGTGA. The CDR3 DNA reads as TGTGCCAGCAGCTTAGGACAGGGTAGTGGAAACACCATATATTTT. Its translation: CASSLGQGSGNTIYF.

Only a few counts were recorded for this clonotype. Mismatch with germline at one junction end may stem from a read error. This rearrangement joins TRBV18 to TRBJ2-7; 8 bases fit TRBD1. The germline V gene has CDR1 KGHSH and CDR2 LQKENI. CDR3 length: 14 amino acids. The CDR3 sequence: CVSSHRDRWSEQYF. CDR3 coding DNA: TGTGTCAGCTCACACCGGGACAGGTGGTCAGAGCAGTACTTC.

This chain uses TRBV7-9 with TRBJ2-1, with D maybe TRBD1 (5 bases). V lost 3 bases and J 10 bases, leaving 7 bases between the germline ends. This CDR3 comprises 11 residues. CDR1 and CDR2 (germline): SEHNR, FQNEAQ (reference sequence). The CDR3 loop is CASSFQGEQFF. The CDR3 DNA follows: TGTGCCAGCAGCTTTCAGGGAGAGCAGTTCTTC.

This clonotype was seen only a few times. The CDR3 nucleotides are TGCGCCAGCAGCTTTACCACAGGGGTTCAAGAGACCCAGTACTTC. Protein sequence: CASSFTTGVQETQYF. The chain couples TRBV5-1 to TRBJ2-5; 7 bases line up with TRBD1. This CDR3 is built from 15 residues. Trimming removed 2 bases from V and 2 bases from J; junction bases left unmatched: 6. From germline, CDR1 is SGHRS and CDR2 YFSETQ.

This clonotype has ten or more counts. This sequence joins TRBV6-1 and TRBJ1-2; the D gene is possibly TRBD1 (6 bases). Germline lookup yields CDR1 MNHNS and CDR2 SASEGT. The ends were cut back, 5 bases at V and 6 bases at J, with 16 bases in the middle. This CDR3 contains 14 residues. The CDR3 sequence is CASSPARGLDGYTF. DNA of the CDR3: TGTGCCAGCAGTCCGGCCAGGGGTCTTGATGGCTACACCTTC.

The rearrangement uses TRBV30 and TRBJ2-1; D perhaps matches TRBD1 (5 bases). The CDR3 length is 13 residues. Trimming removed 4 bases at V and 10 bases at J, with 17 bases between. Germline CDR1 and CDR2: GTSNPN and SVGIG (reference sequence). DNA for the CDR3: TGTGCCTGGAAGGGGCAACCGAGTTCGGAGCAGTTCTTC. This codes for CAWKGQPSSEQFF.

The table lists this clonotype with many counts. The genes are TRBV6-1 and TRBJ2-7, with a possible D match to TRBD1 (6 bases). V was clipped by 4 bases and J by 2 bases, with 9 bases between them. The CDR3 has 13 amino acids. The germline V gene has CDR1 MNHNS and CDR2 SASEGT. In DNA, the CDR3 is TGTGCCAGCAGTGGGGGACAACCCTACGAGCAGTACTTC. It encodes CASSGGQPYEQYF.

This clonotype was picked up many times. The V gene is TRBV13, the J gene TRBJ2-7; D not certain. The CDR3 has 17 amino acids. Per the germline V gene, CDR1 is PRHDT and CDR2 is FYEKMQ (reference sequence). V was shortened by 5 bases and J by 3 bases, with 23 bases between the two germline ends. The CDR3 sequence is CASSRQSATPSGYEQYF. Here the CDR3 DNA reads TGTGCCAGCAGCCGTCAGTCAGCCACTCCTTCGGGCTACGAGCAGTACTTC.

At least ten counts were recorded for this clonotype. The rearrangement links TRBV5-1 to TRBJ1-2, with 7 positions matching TRBD1. The CDR3 has 17 residues. Losses at the gene ends were 4 bases for V and 1 base for J; bases not matched to a gene: 13. Germline CDR1 reads SGHRS; CDR2 reads YFSETQ. Written as DNA, the CDR3 is TGCGCCAGCAGCCGTCTCGGGACAGCCAAAATTAACTATGGCTACACCTTC. This codes for CASSRLGTAKINYGYTF. Complete variable domain (other parts from reference TRBV5-1 and TRBJ1-2): KAGVTQTPRYLIKTRGQQVTLSCSPISGHRSVSWYQQTPGQGLQFLFEYFSETQRNKGNFPGRFSGRQFSNSRSEMNVSTLELGDSALYLCASSRLGTAKINYGYTFGSGTRLTVV.

A remark on this clonotype: One base away lies a much larger clone, so this may be a sequencing read error. The V gene is TRBV7-2, the J gene TRBJ2-7; D not resolved. Germline CDR1 is SGHTA and CDR2 is FQGNSA. The CDR3 has 12 residues. The CDR3 DNA follows: TGTGCCAGCATCAAAGAACCGTACGGGCAGTACTTC. Its translation is CASIKEPYGQYF.

V gene TRBV5-4 combines with J gene TRBJ1-3; D ambiguous. The CDR3 has 15 amino acids. Germline V CDR1 and CDR2: SGHNT, YYREEE (reference sequence). Trimming shortened V by 0 bases and J by 0 bases, and 7 bases separated the two germline ends. The chain's CDR3 is CASSLGRISGNTIYF. The CDR3 nucleotides are TGTGCCAGCAGCTTGGGACGGATCTCTGGAAACACCATATATTTT. The full variable domain, rest sourced from reference TRBV5-4 and TRBJ1-3, is ETGVTQSPTHLIKTRGQQVTLRCSSQSGHNTVSWYQQALGQGPQFIFQYYREEENGRGNFPPRFSGLQFPNYSSELNVNALELDDSALYLCASSLGRISGNTIYFGEGSWLTVV.

This chain joins TRBV6-1 and TRBJ2-7; D not certain. The CDR3 runs 13 residues. Deletions cut 6 bases from V and 3 bases from J, with 12 bases between. Germline CDR1 is MNHNS and CDR2 is SASEGT. CDR3 loop: CASSRGPDYEQYF. In DNA form, the CDR3 reads TGTGCCAGCAGCCGCGGACCGGACTACGAGCAGTACTTC.

The chain combines TRBV7-2 with TRBJ2-1, with a tentative D call TRBD2 (8 bases). V lost 4 bases, J lost 5 bases, and 24 bases lay in between. The germline CDR1 and CDR2 sequences are SGHTA and FQGNSA. CDR3 length: 18 residues. CDR3 in DNA: TGTGCCAGCAGCTCCAGGGGGGTAAGCGGGAGAATTGACAATGAGCAGTTCTTC. This translates into CASSSRGVSGRIDNEQFF.

The chain is built from TRBV7-9 and TRBJ1-1; tentative D call: TRBD1 (6 bases). This CDR3 region has 15 residues. With 5 bases removed from V and 4 bases from J, the gap between germline ends came to 17 bases. Germline V CDR1 and CDR2: SEHNR, FQNEAQ (reference sequence). Written as DNA, the CDR3 is TGTGCCAGCAGCCTCGGGTGGGGGCCGGGCACTGAAGCTTTCTTT. Translated, it gives CASSLGWGPGTEAFF. Based on the CDR3 plus reference TRBV7-9 and TRBJ1-1, the full variable domain is DTGVSQNPRHKITKRGQNVTFRCDPISEHNRLYWYRQTLGQGPEFLTYFQNEAQLEKSRLLSDRFSAERPKGSFSTLEIQRTEQGDSAMYLCASSLGWGPGTEAFFGQGTRLTVV.

The rearrangement links TRBV19 to TRBJ1-2; TRBD1 is a possible D gene (5 bases). CDR1 LNHDA and CDR2 SQIVND come from the germline V gene (reference sequence). V was clipped by 1 base and J by 4 bases, with 13 bases between them. The length of the CDR3 is 15 residues. This CDR3 is CASSIGGRSSYGYTF. The CDR3 DNA is TGTGCCAGTAGTATAGGGGGCAGGTCCTCCTATGGCTACACCTTC. Full variable domain (remainder filled in from reference TRBV19 and TRBJ1-2): DGGITQSPKYLFRKEGQNVTLSCEQNLNHDAMYWYRQDPGQGLRLIYYSQIVNDFQKGDIAEGYSVSREKKESFPLTVTSAQKNPTAFYLCASSIGGRSSYGYTFGSGTRLTVV.

This clonotype was found a few times. DNA of the CDR3: TGTGCCACCAGCAGAGATCCGGGGATTGAAGCTTTCTTT. Translating it yields CATSRDPGIEAFF. The chain couples TRBV15 to TRBJ1-1; the D is unclear. Germline assignment: CDR1 LNHNV and CDR2 YYDKDF (reference sequence). The CDR3 is 13 amino acids. V lost 0 bases, J lost 7 bases, and 9 bases lay in between.